These 20 T cell receptor beta chains were all obtained from the same sample, sequenced in a study of shared clonotypes between healthy human individuals. Clones were sequenced by immunoSEQ multiplex PCR, and TCRdb holds only the in-frame ones, with some missing. The table lists about 1 million clones, 65% to 75% of them singletons. The sequenced sample consisted of memory CD4+ T cells sorted from blood. The subset: CD45RA-negative fraction. The receptors stem from a man younger than 35 in good health.

V gene TRBV2 combines with J gene TRBJ2-3, with 7 bases lining up with TRBD1. The CDR3 has 16 amino acids. The J segment lost 0 bases and the V segment lost 6 bases, leaving 9 bases of the junction unmatched. CDR1 and CDR2 (germline): SNHLY, FYNNEI. The DNA of the CDR3 is TGTGCCAGCAGCCTTTCTCCAGGGGGTAGCACAGATACGCAGTATTTT. It yields the protein CASSLSPGGSTDTQYF.

CDR3 in amino acids: CASSGPGQGVYEQFF. CDR3 DNA: TGTGCCAGCAGTGGGCCGGGACAGGGGGTCTATGAGCAGTTCTTC. The chain uses TRBV6-1 and TRBJ2-1; 11 bases are a match to TRBD1. Unmatched junction bases numbered 7, after V lost 4 bases and J lost 8 bases. The CDR3 sequence is 15 residues long. Germline V gene lookup returns CDR1 MNHNS and CDR2 SASEGT.

The chain carries TRBV5-4 and TRBJ2-1; D is ambiguous. V lost 4 bases and J lost 10, with 12 bases in between. This CDR3 has 12 amino acids. Germline V CDR1 and CDR2: SGHNT, YYREEE (reference sequence). CDR3 region: CASSRAAEEQFF. CDR3 nucleotide sequence: TGTGCCAGCAGCCGGGCAGCCGAGGAGCAGTTCTTC.

The chain carries TRBV7-2 and TRBJ2-1; the D is unclear. V was pared by 5 bases and J by 6 bases, with 14 bases between. In germline, CDR1 is SGHTA, CDR2 FQGNSA. This CDR3 contains 14 residues. The CDR3 spells CASSPDLAGNEQFF. In DNA, the CDR3 is TGTGCCAGCAGCCCCGACCTCGCAGGCAATGAGCAGTTCTTC.

This chain uses TRBV19 with TRBJ2-7, with D perhaps TRBD1 (6 bases). The CDR3 has 14 residues. V lost 2 bases and J 2 bases, leaving 10 bases between the germline ends. The V gene's germline CDR1 is LNHDA and CDR2 SQIVND (reference sequence). The CDR3 DNA follows: TGTGCCAGTAGTATAACAGGGCCGGCCTACGAGCAGTACTTC. This sequence encodes CASSITGPAYEQYF. The full variable domain, rest sourced from reference TRBV19 and TRBJ2-7, is DGGITQSPKYLFRKEGQNVTLSCEQNLNHDAMYWYRQDPGQGLRLIYYSQIVNDFQKGDIAEGYSVSREKKESFPLTVTSAQKNPTAFYLCASSITGPAYEQYFGPGTRLTVT.

The chain combines TRBV29-1 with TRBJ2-5; D may match TRBD1 or TRBD2 (5 bases each). The CDR3 has 13 amino acids. Between the trimmed V and J ends, which lost 0 bases and 4 bases, there was a span of 9 bases. CDR1 is SQVTM and CDR2 is ANQGSEA in the germline V gene. CDR3 nucleotides: TGCAGCGTTGAAGAGGGACCAGTAGAGACCCAGTACTTC. This encodes CSVEEGPVETQYF.

J is TRBJ2-1 and V is TRBV2; D ambiguous. This CDR3 is built from 14 residues. V lost 6 bases, J lost 6 bases, and 15 bases lay in between. Germline CDR1 and CDR2: SNHLY and FYNNEI. The CDR3 DNA sequence: TGTGCCAGCAGAATTCAGGATCGTAGCAATGAGCAGTTCTTC. This translates into CASRIQDRSNEQFF.

The rearrangement joins TRBV15 to TRBJ1-3, with a weak D call TRBD1 (5 bases). V gave up 0 bases and J gave up 0 bases, with 18 bases separating them. The germline V gene has CDR1 LNHNV and CDR2 YYDKDF (reference sequence). This CDR3 comprises 19 residues. The CDR3 reads CATSRDRGGQISSGNTIYF. The CDR3 DNA sequence: TGTGCCACCAGCAGAGATAGGGGTGGGCAAATAAGCTCTGGAAACACCATATATTTT.

V usage is TRBV6-6 and J usage is TRBJ2-6; D gene ambiguous. Germline V gives CDR1 MNHNY, CDR2 SVGAGI (reference sequence). The CDR3 totals 15 residues. V lost 7 bases and J lost 0, with 10 bases in between. CDR3 amino acids: CASTTSSSGANVLTF. In DNA form, the CDR3 reads TGTGCCAGCACAACATCCAGCTCTGGGGCCAACGTCCTGACTTTC.

V usage is TRBV5-1 and J usage is TRBJ1-2, with D hard to call. V lost 0 bases, J lost 4 bases, and 10 bases lay in between. The CDR3 runs to 14 residues. Germline V gene lookup returns CDR1 SGHRS and CDR2 YFSETQ. Written as DNA, the CDR3 is TGCGCCAGCAGCTTGGACACTCGCCTCTATGGCTACACCTTC. This sequence encodes CASSLDTRLYGYTF.

The rearrangement links TRBV30 to TRBJ1-5; D is uncertain. V was clipped by 1 base and J by 4 bases, with 5 bases between them. Per germline, CDR1 GTSNPN and CDR2 SVGIG (reference sequence). The CDR3 has 12 residues. The CDR3 DNA is TGTGCCTGGAGTGGGACGAATCAGCCCCAGCATTTT. It encodes CAWSGTNQPQHF.

The J gene is TRBJ1-3, the V gene TRBV4-1; D remains ambiguous. The CDR3 totals 16 residues. The V and J ends lost 1 base and 0 bases respectively, with 10 bases between them. Germline CDR1 MGHRA, CDR2 YSYEKL. CDR3 protein: CASSQGGRDSGNTIYF. CDR3 sequence (DNA): TGCGCCAGCAGCCAAGGGGGTCGAGACTCTGGAAACACCATATATTTT.

This clone was detected once. V and J are TRBV7-2 and TRBJ1-2; D is uncertain. CDR3 length equals 13 residues. The germline V gene encodes CDR1 SGHTA and CDR2 FQGNSA. Trimming left V 3 bases short and J 2 bases short, with 7 bases between. The DNA for the CDR3 is TGTGCCAGCAGCTTTTATCTGAACTATGGCTACACCTTC. Amino acids: CASSFYLNYGYTF.

In this sample, this clone turned up once. The chain employs TRBV6-5 and TRBJ2-5; 7 bases agree with TRBD2. V trimming: 3 bases; J trimming: 5 bases; junction bases outside the gene matches: 3. This CDR3 has 13 amino acids. Germline V gives CDR1 MNHEY, CDR2 SVGAGI. The CDR3 sequence is CASSYGRGETQYF. Here the CDR3 DNA reads TGTGCCAGCAGTTATGGGAGGGGTGAGACCCAGTACTTC.

This chain uses TRBV27 with TRBJ1-2; D uncertain. V was pared by 4 bases and J by 7 bases, with 16 bases between. Looked up from germline, CDR1 is MNHEY and CDR2 is SMNVEV (reference sequence). This CDR3 contains 14 residues. The CDR3 sequence is CASSSWSEAGGYTF. CDR3 DNA: TGTGCCAGCAGTTCCTGGAGTGAGGCTGGTGGCTACACCTTC.

The chain is built from TRBV5-8 and TRBJ1-5; D gene unclear. There are 18 residues in the CDR3. From germline, CDR1 is SGHTS and CDR2 YDEGEE. The germline V and J ends were trimmed by 1 base and 5 bases, with 22 bases remaining between them. For the CDR3, the DNA is TGTGCCAGCAGCTTGATCAGGTCCACAAGCATTCCCGATCAGCCCCAGCATTTT. This sequence encodes CASSLIRSTSIPDQPQHF.

The V and J genes are TRBV5-1 and TRBJ1-6, with D hard to call. V lost 5 bases and J 10 bases, leaving 13 bases between the germline ends. The CDR3 is made up of 13 amino acids. CDR1 SGHRS and CDR2 YFSETQ come from the germline V gene. The CDR3 region is CASREAVNSPLHF. The DNA of the CDR3 is TGCGCCAGCAGAGAGGCGGTCAACTCACCCCTCCACTTT.

This clone appeared once. The chain has TRBV2 and TRBJ2-3; 7 bases match TRBD2. This CDR3 is built from 14 residues. V lost 8 bases to trimming and J lost 0 bases; unmatched junction nucleotides: 5. Germline-derived CDR1 and CDR2 are SNHLY and FYNNEI. The CDR3 sequence is CASLDSGSTDTQYF. CDR3 bases: TGTGCCAGCTTGGATAGCGGGAGCACAGATACGCAGTATTTT.

The sample holds many counts of this clone. CDR3 sequence (DNA): TGTGCCAGCATCCCGACCACGGGTGGAAGCAATCAGCCCCAGCATTTT. Its translation: CASIPTTGGSNQPQHF. The chain employs TRBV28 and TRBJ1-5; D uncertain. This CDR3 comprises 16 residues. Trimming removed 7 bases at V and 1 base at J, with 17 bases between. Germline values: CDR1 MDHEN, CDR2 SYDVKM.

The J gene is TRBJ1-3, the V gene TRBV5-1; D is uncertain. The CDR3 is 15 residues long. Germline lookup yields CDR1 SGHRS and CDR2 YFSETQ. V dropped 4 bases and J dropped 0 bases, with 11 bases sitting between them. The CDR3 sequence: CASSMDGSSGNTIYF. Here the CDR3 DNA reads TGCGCCAGCAGCATGGACGGGAGCTCTGGAAACACCATATATTTT.